The rows below give T cell receptor beta chains drawn from one sample of a study of tumor-infiltrating lymphocytes in primary liver carcinoma. TCRdb independently ran MiXCR on the multiplex PCR reads; one entry per CDR3 protein. This table holds roughly 80,000 distinct CDR3 sequences, roughly two thirds found once. Input material: tumor-adjacent normal liver tissue. These receptors all come from a middle-aged man with primary liver carcinoma and hepatitis B virus infection. CDR3s include the opening cysteine and the closing phenylalanine or tryptophan. Fields, in order: clone size, D gene, V gene, J gene, CDR3 DNA, CDR3 protein. A D gene is named only where the DNA matches it firmly. Rows give clone size only sometimes, using once, few, many, or a class for an expanded clone.

clone_size: NA
d_call: NA
v_call: TRBV10-3
j_call: TRBJ2-7
cdr3_nt: TGTGCCATCAGTGAAGCCGGGCATGAGCGGTGCTTC
cdr3_aa: CAISEAGHERCF

clone_size: NA
d_call: TRBD1
v_call: TRBV28
j_call: TRBJ2-6
cdr3_nt: TGTGTCAGCAGCAGCCCAGGGGGTTGGGGGGTCCTGACTTTC
cdr3_aa: CVSSSPGGWGVLTF

clone_size: NA
d_call: NA
v_call: TRBV18
j_call: TRBJ2-5
cdr3_nt: TGTGCCAGCTCGCCGGACGGAGAAGGATCAGCGGGGACCCAGTACTTC
cdr3_aa: CASSPDGEGSAGTQYF

clone_size: NA
d_call: TRBD2
v_call: TRBV6-1
j_call: TRBJ2-3
cdr3_nt: TGTGCCAGTAGTGACCCTCGACTAGCGGGCACAGATACGCAGTATTTT
cdr3_aa: CASSDPRLAGTDTQYF

clone_size: few
d_call: NA
v_call: TRBV29-1
j_call: TRBJ2-1
cdr3_nt: TGCAGTGCCCGCCCACTGGGGAATGAGCAGTTCTTC
cdr3_aa: CSARPLGNEQFF

clone_size: NA
d_call: TRBD1
v_call: TRBV30
j_call: TRBJ1-4
cdr3_nt: TGTGTCTGTAGCAGGACAGGGGACGGTGAAAAACTGTTTTTT
cdr3_aa: CVCSRTGDGEKLFF

clone_size: NA
d_call: NA
v_call: TRBV18
j_call: TRBJ1-2
cdr3_nt: TGTGCCAGCTCTCGACGAGAAGGGGCCTATGGGGCGGCCTTC
cdr3_aa: CASSRREGAYGAAF

clone_size: NA
d_call: NA
v_call: TRBV11-2
j_call: TRBJ2-3
cdr3_nt: TGTGTCAGCAGCTCACAGATCCTGCCAGATACGCAGTATTTT
cdr3_aa: CVSSSQILPDTQYF

clone_size: once
d_call: TRBD1
v_call: TRBV10-3
j_call: TRBJ1-2
cdr3_nt: TGTGCCGTCAGCTGGGACAGCGGCGGTTACACCTTC
cdr3_aa: CAVSWDSGGYTF

clone_size: NA
d_call: NA
v_call: TRBV5-1
j_call: TRBJ2-2
cdr3_nt: TGCACCAGCAGCGCGATACAGTGGGCAGCGAATACCGGGGAGCTGTTTTTT
cdr3_aa: CTSSAIQWAANTGELFF

clone_size: NA
d_call: TRBD2
v_call: TRBV6-2/TRBV6-3
j_call: TRBJ2-7
cdr3_nt: TGTGCCAGCGGGCTCGGGACTAGCGGGAGTTACGAGCAGTACTTC
cdr3_aa: CASGLGTSGSYEQYF

clone_size: NA
d_call: TRBD1
v_call: TRBV6-5
j_call: TRBJ2-2
cdr3_nt: TGTGCCAGGAGTTCCGGGACAGGGGGCAAGTTCGGTGTGCTGTTTTTT
cdr3_aa: CARSSGTGGKFGVLFF

clone_size: NA
d_call: NA
v_call: TRBV6-1
j_call: TRBJ2-1
cdr3_nt: TGTGCCAGCAGTGCATTGTCGGGGAACTACGATGAGCAGTTCTTC
cdr3_aa: CASSALSGNYDEQFF

clone_size: NA
d_call: TRBD2
v_call: TRBV6-1
j_call: TRBJ2-7
cdr3_nt: TGTGCCAGCAGTTCTAGACTAGCGGGACTATACGAGCAGTACTTC
cdr3_aa: CASSSRLAGLYEQYF

clone_size: NA
d_call: NA
v_call: TRBV6-2/TRBV6-3
j_call: TRBJ2-5
cdr3_nt: TGTGCCAGCAGTTACTTGAGGGTACCGGGGGAGACCCAGTACTTC
cdr3_aa: CASSYLRVPGETQYF

clone_size: NA
d_call: NA
v_call: TRBV6-5
j_call: TRBJ2-2
cdr3_nt: TGTGCCAGCAGCTATAGACCGAACCATAACACCGGGGAGTGGTTTTTT
cdr3_aa: CASSYRPNHNTGEWFF

clone_size: NA
d_call: NA
v_call: TRBV4-2
j_call: TRBJ2-1
cdr3_nt: TGTGCAGCAGCCAAGACCTCAGGTCCGAGCCCCTACAATGATCAGTTCTTC
cdr3_aa: CAAAKTSGPSPYNDQFF

clone_size: NA
d_call: TRBD2
v_call: TRBV11-2
j_call: TRBJ2-1
cdr3_nt: TGTACCAGCAGCCAGGGGACTAGCAACTACAATGAGCAGTTCTTC
cdr3_aa: CTSSQGTSNYNEQFF

clone_size: few
d_call: TRBD1
v_call: TRBV6-5
j_call: TRBJ1-3
cdr3_nt: TGTGCCAGCAAACAGGGGAATGGAAACACCATATATTTT
cdr3_aa: CASKQGNGNTIYF

clone_size: NA
d_call: NA
v_call: TRBV4-1
j_call: TRBJ2-2
cdr3_nt: TGTACCAGCAGCCAAGATTTCGCTAAGGGGACCGGGGAGCTGTTTTTT
cdr3_aa: CTSSQDFAKGTGELFF

clone_size: many
d_call: NA
v_call: TRBV6-1
j_call: TRBJ2-5
cdr3_nt: TGTGCCAGCAGTGGAGGACTGGCCCAAGAGACCCAGTACTTC
cdr3_aa: CASSGGLAQETQYF

clone_size: once
d_call: NA
v_call: TRBV10-3
j_call: TRBJ1-1
cdr3_nt: TGTGCCATGTCCATTCCGGGCCGTGGGACTGAAGCTTTCTTT
cdr3_aa: CAMSIPGRGTEAFF

clone_size: NA
d_call: NA
v_call: TRBV7-8
j_call: TRBJ2-1
cdr3_nt: TGTGCCAGCAGCCCACTTGGGGGCTCAGCGGTCTCCAACAATGAGCAGTTCTTC
cdr3_aa: CASSPLGGSAVSNNEQFF

clone_size: NA
d_call: NA
v_call: TRBV29-1
j_call: TRBJ1-1
cdr3_nt: TGCAGCGCTGTGAAGATCTTGAACACTGAAGCTTTCTTT
cdr3_aa: CSAVKILNTEAFF

clone_size: NA
d_call: TRBD2
v_call: TRBV28
j_call: TRBJ2-3
cdr3_nt: TGTGCCAGCAGTTTGTGGCTGAGACTAGCGGTTTTTAGCACAGATATGCAGTATTTT
cdr3_aa: CASSLWLRLAVFSTDMQYF

clone_size: few
d_call: NA
v_call: TRBV9
j_call: TRBJ2-1
cdr3_nt: TGTGCCAGCGGCCCCCCATTTGCCAGCAATGAGCAGTTCTTC
cdr3_aa: CASGPPFASNEQFF